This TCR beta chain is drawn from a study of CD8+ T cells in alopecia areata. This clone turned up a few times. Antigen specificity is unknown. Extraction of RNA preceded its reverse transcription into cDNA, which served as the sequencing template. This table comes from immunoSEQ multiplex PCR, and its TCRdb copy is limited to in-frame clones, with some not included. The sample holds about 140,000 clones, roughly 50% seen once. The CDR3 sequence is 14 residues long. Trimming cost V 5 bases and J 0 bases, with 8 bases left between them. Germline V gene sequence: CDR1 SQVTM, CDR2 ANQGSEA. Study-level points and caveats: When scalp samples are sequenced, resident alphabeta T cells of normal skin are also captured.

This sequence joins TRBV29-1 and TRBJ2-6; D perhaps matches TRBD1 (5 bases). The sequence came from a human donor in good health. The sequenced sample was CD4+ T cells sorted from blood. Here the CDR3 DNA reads TGCAGCGTTACCCAGGGCTCTGGGGCCAACGTCCTGACTTTC. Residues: CSVTQGSGANVLTF.